This TCR beta chain was captured in a study of blood T cell repertoires in COVID-19. Study as a whole: Sample material is recorded as cDNA or gDNA derived from T cells, B-cell-depleted T cells, or PBMCs.

Data came from immunoSEQ multiplex PCR; TCRdb stores just in-frame clones and leaves some out. The table lists around 480,000 clones, 88% of them singletons. Notes on this clone: Other DNA sequences in this specimen translate into the identical CDR3.

The receptor was derived from a woman aged 45 to 65 with COVID-19, enrolled during active disease. Sequenced: peripheral blood.

The CDR3: CSAQGYTEAFF. CDR3 in DNA: TGCAGTGCTCAGGGCTACACTGAAGCTTTCTTT. The chain joins TRBV20-1 to TRBJ1-1; D may be TRBD1 (5 bases). Germline V gives CDR1 DFQATT, CDR2 SNEGSKA (reference sequence). V lost 5 bases, J lost 3 bases, and 7 bases lay in between. This CDR3 comprises 11 residues.